This entry lists 28 T cell receptor beta chains sequenced from one sample in a study of OX40 agonist ivuxolimab in advanced cancers. The library came from the immunoSEQ multiplex PCR assay. As stored in TCRdb, this immuneACCESS dataset retains in-frame rearrangements with V and J assigned. A fraction of the clones does not appear; measured against another copy, unresolved V genes explain less than half of the discrepancy, and the remainder lacks a known reason. Recorded for this sample are fewer than 70,000 clones; 77% of them occurred a single time. The leading ten clones occupy around 5.9% of the sample. The sequences come from CD4+ or CD8+ T cells sorted from blood, collected in a trial of the OX40 agonist ivuxolimab. Source of these receptors: an adult with an advanced solid tumor such as melanoma, head and neck, liver or kidney cancer.

This clone was detected a few times. This chain uses TRBV29-1 with TRBJ1-1; perhaps TRBD1 as D (6 bases). Trimming cost V 8 bases and J 2 bases, with 12 bases left between them. Germline V CDR1 and CDR2: SQVTM, ANQGSEA. The CDR3 has 12 amino acids. CDR3 DNA: TGCAGCACGTGGGACACAAACACTGAAGCTTTCTTT. Residues: CSTWDTNTEAFF.

This rearrangement joins TRBV6-1 to TRBJ2-7, with D uncertain. Germline-derived CDR1 and CDR2 are MNHNS and SASEGT. The CDR3 contains 11 residues. V lost 4 bases to trimming and J lost 8 bases, with 9 bases between them. In nucleotides, the CDR3 is TGTGCCAGCAGTGCTGAAGGGCAGCAGTACTTC. Translating it yields CASSAEGQQYF.

The chain couples TRBV5-4 to TRBJ2-3; 7 bases line up with TRBD2. Germline V lookup: CDR1 SGHNT, CDR2 YYREEE (reference sequence). The length of the CDR3 is 15 residues. The V segment lost 4 bases and the J segment 4 bases; nucleotides outside the gene matches: 9. The CDR3 sequence is CASSPRGTSADTQYF. Here the CDR3 DNA reads TGTGCCAGCAGCCCGCGGGGAACTAGCGCAGATACGCAGTATTTT. Full variable domain (rest looked up from reference TRBV5-4 and TRBJ2-3): ETGVTQSPTHLIKTRGQQVTLRCSSQSGHNTVSWYQQALGQGPQFIFQYYREEENGRGNFPPRFSGLQFPNYSSELNVNALELDDSALYLCASSPRGTSADTQYFGPGTRLTVL.

This clone was recorded a few times. The chain couples TRBV14 to TRBJ2-1; D is possibly TRBD1 or TRBD2 (6 bases each). Germline V CDR1 and CDR2: SGHDN, FVKESK. The CDR3 runs 15 residues. The germline V and J ends were trimmed by 3 bases and 5 bases, with 14 bases remaining between them. CDR3 residues: CASSHLGGGNNEQFF. In nucleotides, the CDR3 is TGTGCCAGCAGCCACTTGGGGGGCGGAAACAATGAGCAGTTCTTC. The entire variable domain, with the rest obtained from reference TRBV14 and TRBJ2-1, is as follows: EAGVTQFPSHSVIEKGQTVTLRCDPISGHDNLYWYRRVMGKEIKFLLHFVKESKQDESGMPNNRFLAERTGGTYSTLKVQPAELEDSGVYFCASSHLGGGNNEQFFGPGTRLTVL.

This chain joins TRBV19 and TRBJ2-1, with a possible D match to TRBD2 (5 bases). CDR1 is LNHDA and CDR2 is SQIVND in the germline V gene (reference sequence). CDR3 length: 15 residues. Trimming stripped 4 bases from V and 0 bases from J, with 10 bases between. The CDR3 region is CASSSSVISYNEQFF. The CDR3, as DNA: TGTGCCAGTAGTAGTAGCGTTATCTCCTACAATGAGCAGTTCTTC. The whole variable domain, remainder taken from reference TRBV19 and TRBJ2-1, is DGGITQSPKYLFRKEGQNVTLSCEQNLNHDAMYWYRQDPGQGLRLIYYSQIVNDFQKGDIAEGYSVSREKKESFPLTVTSAQKNPTAFYLCASSSSVISYNEQFFGPGTRLTVL.

V usage is TRBV14 and J usage is TRBJ2-5, with a possible D match to TRBD1 (5 bases). The CDR3 covers 12 residues. V shed 4 bases and J shed 5 bases, with 8 bases lying between them. Per germline, CDR1 SGHDN and CDR2 FVKESK. The CDR3 loop reads CASSPQGETQYF. CDR3 sequence (DNA): TGTGCCAGCAGCCCCCAGGGTGAGACCCAGTACTTC. The entire variable domain, with the rest obtained from reference TRBV14 and TRBJ2-5, is as follows: EAGVTQFPSHSVIEKGQTVTLRCDPISGHDNLYWYRRVMGKEIKFLLHFVKESKQDESGMPNNRFLAERTGGTYSTLKVQPAELEDSGVYFCASSPQGETQYFGPGTRLLVL.

CDR3 nucleotide sequence: TGTGCCAGCTCAGCGGGACTCATGGGAGATACGCAGTATTTT. Translating it yields CASSAGLMGDTQYF. The chain uses TRBV18 and TRBJ2-3; the D gene is possibly TRBD2 (6 bases). Germline V gene sequence: CDR1 KGHSH, CDR2 LQKENI. V lost 5 bases, J lost 5 bases, and 14 bases lay in between. The CDR3 length is 14 residues.

CDR3 region: CASSLARSPDTQYF. For the CDR3, the DNA is TGTGCCAGCAGCTTAGCCAGGAGCCCAGATACGCAGTATTTT. The V and J genes are TRBV7-3 and TRBJ2-3; D ambiguous. The CDR3 totals 14 residues. CDR1 is SGHTA and CDR2 is FQGTGA in the germline V gene. V was cut by 2 bases and J by 4 bases, with 10 bases left in between.

The table lists this clone with a few counts. This chain uses TRBV2 with TRBJ2-7, with 7 bases fitting TRBD2. This CDR3 is 13 amino acids long. The junction had 0 bases not matched to a gene; V was cut back by 4 bases and J by 0 bases. In germline, CDR1 is SNHLY, CDR2 FYNNEI. In DNA, the CDR3 is TGTGCCAGCAGTGTAGCGGGCTCCTACGAGCAGTACTTC. Amino acid sequence: CASSVAGSYEQYF.

The chain joins TRBV2 to TRBJ2-2, with D hard to call. Trimming stripped 2 bases from V and 5 bases from J, with 3 bases between. Germline CDR1 reads SNHLY; CDR2 reads FYNNEI. CDR3 length: 12 amino acids. The CDR3: CASSELTGELFF. The CDR3 region has the DNA TGTGCCAGCAGTGAACTTACCGGGGAGCTGTTTTTT.

V usage is TRBV5-1 and J usage is TRBJ1-1; D not resolved. With 0 bases removed from V and 2 bases from J, the gap between germline ends came to 11 bases. Germline V gives CDR1 SGHRS, CDR2 YFSETQ. The CDR3 contains 15 residues. The CDR3 nucleotides read TGCGCCAGCAGCTTGGATGGAAGGGATAACACTGAAGCTTTCTTT. Protein: CASSLDGRDNTEAFF. The full variable domain, with the rest looked up from reference TRBV5-1 and TRBJ1-1, is KAGVTQTPRYLIKTRGQQVTLSCSPISGHRSVSWYQQTPGQGLQFLFEYFSETQRNKGNFPGRFSGRQFSNSRSEMNVSTLELGDSALYLCASSLDGRDNTEAFFGQGTRLTVV.

This clone was observed a few times. This chain uses TRBV14 with TRBJ2-1; 9 bases agree with TRBD2. V lost 0 bases, J lost 7 bases, and 7 bases stayed unmatched. Germline lookup yields CDR1 SGHDN and CDR2 FVKESK. CDR3 length: 16 amino acids. This CDR3 reads CASSQDRGLAWNEQFF. CDR3 bases: TGTGCCAGCAGCCAAGATCGTGGACTAGCGTGGAATGAGCAGTTCTTC.

The rearrangement links TRBV27 to TRBJ2-4; D not resolved. V gave up 6 bases and J gave up 0 bases, with 12 bases separating them. The length of the CDR3 is 15 residues. Germline V lookup: CDR1 MNHEY, CDR2 SMNVEV (reference sequence). As DNA, the CDR3 is TGTGCCAGCAGCGGTCGCGGTAAAGCCAAAAACATTCAGTACTTC. Translation gives CASSGRGKAKNIQYF.

The chain couples TRBV7-2 to TRBJ2-7; tentative D call: TRBD2 (5 bases). Germline V lookup: CDR1 SGHTA, CDR2 FQGNSA. CDR3 length: 14 residues. Trimming pared 3 bases from V and 3 bases from J, leaving 12 bases between. The CDR3 nucleotides are TGTGCCAGCAGCTTCGGAGTCGGGGTCTACGAGCAGTACTTC. Translating gives CASSFGVGVYEQYF. Full variable domain (remainder filled in from reference TRBV7-2 and TRBJ2-7): GAGVSQSPSNKVTEKGKDVELRCDPISGHTALYWYRQSLGQGLEFLIYFQGNSAPDKSGLPSDRFSAERTGGSVSTLTIQRTQQEDSAVYLCASSFGVGVYEQYFGPGTRLTVT.

This clone was picked up one time. DNA for the CDR3: TGCGCCAGCACTAAACAAGGAGGGGGCGCAGGGTGGGGCTACACCTTC. It specifies CASTKQGGGAGWGYTF. The rearrangement uses TRBV5-1 and TRBJ1-2, with 7 bases matching TRBD1. Germline CDR1 and CDR2: SGHRS and YFSETQ. V was pared by 6 bases and J by 8 bases, with 19 bases of the junction left unmatched. The CDR3 length is 16 residues.

The J gene is TRBJ2-1, the V gene TRBV29-1; 10 nucleotides align to TRBD2. Germline assignment: CDR1 SQVTM and CDR2 ANQGSEA. This CDR3 region has 14 residues. Losses at the gene ends were 7 bases for V and 6 bases for J; bases not matched to a gene: 9. The CDR3 is CSANSGRKANEQFF. The CDR3 nucleotides are TGCAGCGCGAATAGCGGGAGGAAAGCCAATGAGCAGTTCTTC.

This clone was observed once. This chain links TRBV21-1 with TRBJ2-7; TRBD2, the table's D call, lacks a check against the DNA. TRBV21-1 is given as a pseudogene. The CDR3 is 16 amino acids. The CDR3 loop is CATPVKSSGLTYEQYF. The CDR3 coding sequence is TGTGCCACCCCCGTAAAGTCTAGCGGACTCACCTACGAGCAGTACTTC.

J is TRBJ1-1 and V is TRBV5-5; tentative D call: TRBD1 (6 bases). V was trimmed by 2 bases and J by 2 bases, leaving 13 bases between them. This CDR3 contains 15 residues. Germline CDR1 reads SGHKS; CDR2 reads YYEKEE (reference sequence). CDR3 in DNA: TGTGCCAGCAGCTTACAGGGAGGGATCAACACTGAAGCTTTCTTT. Translated: CASSLQGGINTEAFF. The full variable domain, its missing parts supplied by reference TRBV5-5 and TRBJ1-1, is DAGVTQSPTHLIKTRGQQVTLRCSPISGHKSVSWYQQVLGQGPQFIFQYYEKEERGRGNFPDRFSARQFPNYSSELNVNALLLGDSALYLCASSLQGGINTEAFFGQGTRLTVV.

CDR3 residues: CASSSRGQGAAYEQYF. Here the CDR3 DNA reads TGTGCCAGCAGTTCAAGGGGACAGGGGGCCGCCTACGAGCAGTACTTC. The chain uses TRBV27 and TRBJ2-7; 12 bases are shared with TRBD1. CDR1 is MNHEY, CDR2 SMNVEV, per germline (reference sequence). V was clipped by 4 bases and J by 2 bases; unmatched bases: 6. This CDR3 has 16 amino acids.

This clone was seen more than once but under ten times. J is TRBJ1-2 and V is TRBV15; D unclear. The CDR3 sequence is 14 residues long. Trimming took off 1 base at V and 4 bases at J, with 10 bases between the two ends. Germline CDR1 LNHNV, CDR2 YYDKDF (reference sequence). The chain's CDR3 is CATSRGGVPYGYTF. In nucleotides, the CDR3 is TGTGCCACCAGCAGAGGCGGGGTCCCCTATGGCTACACCTTC.

The gene calls are TRBV7-2 and TRBJ2-7; TRBD2 aligns across 10 bases. The germline V gene has CDR1 SGHTA and CDR2 FQGNSA. The CDR3 runs 15 residues. The V segment lost 2 bases and the J segment 4 bases; nucleotides outside the gene matches: 5. This CDR3 is CASSLILAGAYEQYF. The CDR3 coding sequence is TGTGCCAGCAGCTTAATCCTAGCGGGAGCTTACGAGCAGTACTTC. The variable domain in full, with the rest retrieved from reference TRBV7-2 and TRBJ2-7, is GAGVSQSPSNKVTEKGKDVELRCDPISGHTALYWYRQSLGQGLEFLIYFQGNSAPDKSGLPSDRFSAERTGGSVSTLTIQRTQQEDSAVYLCASSLILAGAYEQYFGPGTRLTVT.

This clone was found many times. The rearrangement links TRBV5-6 to TRBJ1-1, with D maybe TRBD1 (5 bases). Germline V CDR1 and CDR2: SGHDT, YYEEEE. Deletions cut 2 bases from V and 1 base from J, with 15 bases between. The CDR3 loop spans 16 amino acids. CDR3 loop: CASSFITGTANTEAFF. The CDR3 DNA reads as TGTGCCAGCAGCTTTATAACCGGGACCGCGAACACTGAAGCTTTCTTT.

The chain carries TRBV28 and TRBJ2-7; D is possibly TRBD1 (5 bases). Between the trimmed V and J ends, which lost 6 bases and 1 base, there was a span of 13 bases. This CDR3 is built from 14 residues. The germline gives CDR1 MDHEN, CDR2 SYDVKM. The CDR3 DNA reads as TGTGCCAGCAGGGCGGAGCAGGGATCCTACGAGCAGTACTTC. Its translation is CASRAEQGSYEQYF.

This clone is a singleton in its sample. At one of its ends the junction is not consistent with the germline gene, which may arise from a read error. Other nucleotide sequences in the sample specify the same CDR3. The genes are TRBV10-2 and TRBJ2-3; D call uncertain. CDR1 WSHSY and CDR2 SAAADI come from the germline V gene. This CDR3 is 12 amino acids long. The CDR3 DNA follows: TGCGCCAGTAGTGAGTCGAGGGATACGCAGTATTTT. The encoded protein is CASSESRDTQYF.

The chain uses TRBV18 and TRBJ1-1; TRBD1 matches 7 bases. From germline, CDR1 is KGHSH and CDR2 LQKENI. V trimming: 6 bases; J trimming: 0 bases; junction bases outside the gene matches: 7. The CDR3 runs to 15 residues. CDR3 region: CASSLAQGVNTEAFF. CDR3 DNA sequence: TGTGCCAGCTCCCTCGCTCAGGGGGTGAACACTGAAGCTTTCTTT.

The J gene is TRBJ1-5, the V gene TRBV2, with unresolved D. CDR3 length equals 15 residues. Germline V gives CDR1 SNHLY, CDR2 FYNNEI. The ends were cut back, 4 bases at V and 0 bases at J, with 10 bases in the middle. CDR3 nucleotide sequence: TGTGCCAGCAGTGTGCGAGTATATAGCAATCAGCCCCAGCATTTT. The encoded protein is CASSVRVYSNQPQHF. The variable domain in full, with the rest retrieved from reference TRBV2 and TRBJ1-5, is EPEVTQTPSHQVTQMGQEVILRCVPISNHLYFYWYRQILGQKVEFLVSFYNNEISEKSEIFDDQFSVERPDGSNFTLKIRSTKLEDSAMYFCASSVRVYSNQPQHFGDGTRLSIL.

This clone was detected many times. The genes are TRBV14 and TRBJ2-7; D is unresolved. This CDR3 has 14 residues. Germline CDR1 SGHDN, CDR2 FVKESK. V was pared by 1 base and J by 7 bases, with 14 bases between. The CDR3: CASSQGTRKREQYF. The DNA for the CDR3 is TGTGCCAGCAGCCAAGGGACCAGAAAGAGGGAGCAGTACTTC.

This sequence joins TRBV9 and TRBJ2-7; possibly TRBD2 for D (5 bases). Germline V gives CDR1 SGDLS, CDR2 YYNGEE. This CDR3 comprises 14 residues. Trimming left V 0 bases short and J 0 bases short, with 7 bases between. The CDR3 reads CASSVGGSSYEQYF. The DNA for the CDR3 is TGTGCCAGCAGCGTAGGAGGGTCCTCCTACGAGCAGTACTTC.